This TCR beta chain was captured by sequencing in a study of T cell responses to AZD1222 COVID-19 vaccine (dated by TCRdb to about 2021). Background for the entire study: TCR sequencing was performed for 233 trial participants, of whom around 200 were given two doses of AZD1222 and around 25 were given two doses of MenACWY control vaccine. Trial participants were enrolled into age subgroups of 18-55, 56-69 and 70-plus years, which contained about 150, 28 and 57 TCR-sequenced participants, respectively. Paper-wide results and their limitations: Participants were mostly white British, with more females than males. The authors suggested clonal diversity may have been underestimated. Conclusions about previously exposed vaccinees were limited because only six or seven AZD1222 recipients were SARS-CoV-2 seropositive at baseline. In the small 56-69-year group, the increase in depth fell short of significance, most likely because of low power. CD4 TCRs associated with the vaccine covered the entire spike protein, and the dominant responses were in regions 160-218 and 743-854. Because no day 14 peak-response samples were available, repertoires were characterized only after the peak T cell response. Epitopes outside the regions mutated in the B.1.351 and B.1.1.7 variants were reportedly recognized by nearly half of the unique spike-specific TCRs. After two AZD1222 doses, both the breadth and the depth of spike-specific TCRs were significantly higher than at day 0 and than in MenACWY recipients.

The time point label on this specimen signifies: about 28 days (+/-7) after the second vaccine dose. AZD1222 recipients with second doses at about 4 weeks or about 12 weeks were pooled, because spike-specific TCR depth and breadth did not differ between schedules. Vaccinee samples were obtained from the UK trials COV001 and COV002, which included a single-blind randomized controlled phase 2/3 trial of AZD1222 (ChAdOx1 nCoV-19) in healthy adults. Trial participant PBMC samples were collected at day 0 and day 28 after the second dose for TCRbeta chain sequencing. As concerns this clone: Its specific antigen is unknown. No base quality values were provided; no much bigger clone lies one nucleotide off.

The CDR3 regions of human TCRbeta chains were analyzed by immunosequencing. Per the source publication's procedure: Repertoire TCRs were matched against a reference library of SARS-CoV-2-specific TCRs generated with the MIRA antigen-specificity platform. Breadth meant the fraction of unique TCRs that were SARS-CoV-2-associated, whereas depth meant the fraction of total T cells that were SARS-CoV-2-associated. Each spike-specific TCR was assigned to its reactive spike region and to a CD4 or CD8 class using the MIRA data. Log10-transformed breadth and depth values were compared by one-way ANOVA with Sidak's multiple comparisons tests. TCRdb's version of the immuneACCESS table is confined to in-frame rearrangements and falls short of the full clone set. An unresolved V gene accounts for under half of the shortfall where checked; the remainder is of unknown origin. That table supplies the V and J calls and clone size; D and trimming were determined from the DNA. The sample profile shows 100,000 to 130,000 clones; over 80% of them were found once. 6.2% of the sample comes from the top ten.

Looking up the germline V gene yields CDR1 SQVTM and CDR2 ANQGSEA. The CDR3 covers 13 residues, taking in both the cysteine and the phenylalanine. The retained sequence is limited to the CDR3, 39 bases, with the frame set at the first base. V is clipped by 3 bases and J by 1 base, and the sequence between their germline boundaries is 9 bases long. The sequence came from an adult who received the AZD1222 COVID-19 vaccine. Sequenced material: peripheral blood, taken 28 days after the second AZD1222 dose. The chain employs TRBV29-1 and TRBJ1-1; no confident D gene assignment can be made. The DNA is TGCAGCGTTGAGGTCCGCCCGAACACTGAAGCTTTCTTT. The resulting protein is CSVEVRPNTEAFF.